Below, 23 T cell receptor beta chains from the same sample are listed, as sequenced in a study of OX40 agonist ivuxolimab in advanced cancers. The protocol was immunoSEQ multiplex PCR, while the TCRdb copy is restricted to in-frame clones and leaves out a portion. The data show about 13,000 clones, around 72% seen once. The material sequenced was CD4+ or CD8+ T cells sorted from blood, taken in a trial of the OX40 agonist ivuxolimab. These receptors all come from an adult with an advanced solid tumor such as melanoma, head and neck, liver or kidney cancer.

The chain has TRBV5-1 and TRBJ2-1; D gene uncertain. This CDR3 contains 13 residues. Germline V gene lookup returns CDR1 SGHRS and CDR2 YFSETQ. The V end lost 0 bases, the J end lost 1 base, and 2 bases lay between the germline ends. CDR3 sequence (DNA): TGCGCCAGCAGCTTGGGGTCCTACAATGAGCAGTTCTTC. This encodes CASSLGSYNEQFF.

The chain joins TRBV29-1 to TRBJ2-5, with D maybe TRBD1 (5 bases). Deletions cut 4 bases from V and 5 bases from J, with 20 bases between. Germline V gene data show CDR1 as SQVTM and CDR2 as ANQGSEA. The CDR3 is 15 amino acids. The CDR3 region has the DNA TGCAGCGTTGGAGTTTGGCAGGGTGGGCAGGAGACCCAGTACTTC. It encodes CSVGVWQGGQETQYF.

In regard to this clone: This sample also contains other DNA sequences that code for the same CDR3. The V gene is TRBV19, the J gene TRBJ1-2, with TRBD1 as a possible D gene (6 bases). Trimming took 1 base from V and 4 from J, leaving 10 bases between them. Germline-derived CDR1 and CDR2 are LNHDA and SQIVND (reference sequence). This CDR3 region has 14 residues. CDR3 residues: CASSIVDSTYGYTF. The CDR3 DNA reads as TGTGCCAGTAGTATAGTGGACAGCACCTATGGCTACACCTTC.

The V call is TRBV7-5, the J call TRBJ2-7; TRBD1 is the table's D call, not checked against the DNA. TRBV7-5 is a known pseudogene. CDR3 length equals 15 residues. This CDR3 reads CASSLATGSSYEQYF. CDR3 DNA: TGTGCCAGCAGCTTAGCGACAGGGAGCTCCTACGAGCAGTACTTC.

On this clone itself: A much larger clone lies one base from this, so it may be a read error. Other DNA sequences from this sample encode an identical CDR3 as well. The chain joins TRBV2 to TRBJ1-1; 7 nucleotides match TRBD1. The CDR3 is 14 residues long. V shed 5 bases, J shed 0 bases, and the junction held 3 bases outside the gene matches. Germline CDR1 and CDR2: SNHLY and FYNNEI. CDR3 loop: CASSPGQLNTEAFF. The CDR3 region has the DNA TGTGCCAGCAGTCCGGGACAGTTGAACACTGAAGCTTTCTTT.

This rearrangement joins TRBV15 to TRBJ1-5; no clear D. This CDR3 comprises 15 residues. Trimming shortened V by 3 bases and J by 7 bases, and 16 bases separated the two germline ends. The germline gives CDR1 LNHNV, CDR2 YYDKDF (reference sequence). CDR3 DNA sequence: TGTGCCACCAGCAGTAACGTAGGTGGCTGGCAGCCCCAGCATTTT. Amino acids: CATSSNVGGWQPQHF. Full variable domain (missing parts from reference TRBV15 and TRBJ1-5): DAMVIQNPRYQVTQFGKPVTLSCSQTLNHNVMYWYQQKSSQAPKLLFHYYDKDFNNEADTPDNFQSRRPNTSFCFLDIRSPGLGDTAMYLCATSSNVGGWQPQHFGDGTRLSIL.

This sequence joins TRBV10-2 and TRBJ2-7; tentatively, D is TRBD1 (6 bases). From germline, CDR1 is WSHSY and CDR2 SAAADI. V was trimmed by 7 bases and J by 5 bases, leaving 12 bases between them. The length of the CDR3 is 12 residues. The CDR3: CASNGEGDEQYF. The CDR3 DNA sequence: TGCGCCAGCAATGGAGAGGGGGACGAGCAGTACTTC.

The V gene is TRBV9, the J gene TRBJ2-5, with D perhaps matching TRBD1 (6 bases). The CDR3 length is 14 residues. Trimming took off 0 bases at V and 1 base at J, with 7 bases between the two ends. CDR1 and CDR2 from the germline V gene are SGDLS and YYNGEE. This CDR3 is CASSVGTAQETQYF. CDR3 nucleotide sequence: TGTGCCAGCAGCGTAGGGACAGCCCAAGAGACCCAGTACTTC.

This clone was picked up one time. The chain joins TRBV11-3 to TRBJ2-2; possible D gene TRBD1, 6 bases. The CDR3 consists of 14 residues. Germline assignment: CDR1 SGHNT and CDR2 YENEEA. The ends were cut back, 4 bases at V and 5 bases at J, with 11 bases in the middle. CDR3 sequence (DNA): TGTGCCAGCAGCTCGACAGGTGGAACCGGGGAGCTGTTTTTT. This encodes CASSSTGGTGELFF.

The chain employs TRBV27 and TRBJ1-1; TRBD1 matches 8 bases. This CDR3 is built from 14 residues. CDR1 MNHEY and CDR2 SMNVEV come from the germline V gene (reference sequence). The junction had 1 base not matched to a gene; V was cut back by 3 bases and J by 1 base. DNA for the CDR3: TGTGCCAGCAGTTTCGGACAGGGGAACACTGAAGCTTTCTTT. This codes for CASSFGQGNTEAFF.

DNA of the CDR3: TGTGCCAGCAGCTTCGCGTACGAGCAGTACTTC. Protein product: CASSFAYEQYF. The V and J genes are TRBV7-9 and TRBJ2-7; unclear D gene. CDR1 is SEHNR and CDR2 is FQNEAQ in the germline V gene (reference sequence). This CDR3 region has 11 residues. Trimming shortened V by 3 bases and J by 4 bases, and 4 bases separated the two germline ends. Based on the CDR3 plus reference TRBV7-9 and TRBJ2-7, the full variable domain is DTGVSQNPRHKITKRGQNVTFRCDPISEHNRLYWYRQTLGQGPEFLTYFQNEAQLEKSRLLSDRFSAERPKGSFSTLEIQRTEQGDSAMYLCASSFAYEQYFGPGTRLTVT.

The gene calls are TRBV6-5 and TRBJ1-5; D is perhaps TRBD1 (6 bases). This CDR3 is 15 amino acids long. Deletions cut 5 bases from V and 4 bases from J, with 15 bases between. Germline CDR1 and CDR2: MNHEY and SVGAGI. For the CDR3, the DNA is TGTGCCAGCAGTGTCGAAACAGGGCCAAATCAGCCCCAGCATTTT. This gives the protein CASSVETGPNQPQHF.

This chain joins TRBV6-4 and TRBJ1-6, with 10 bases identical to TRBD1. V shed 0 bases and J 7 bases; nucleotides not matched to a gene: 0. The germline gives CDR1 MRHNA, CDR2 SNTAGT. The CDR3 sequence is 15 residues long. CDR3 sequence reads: CASSDSTGGNSPLHF. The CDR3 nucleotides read TGTGCCAGCAGTGACTCGACAGGGGGCAATTCACCCCTCCACTTT.

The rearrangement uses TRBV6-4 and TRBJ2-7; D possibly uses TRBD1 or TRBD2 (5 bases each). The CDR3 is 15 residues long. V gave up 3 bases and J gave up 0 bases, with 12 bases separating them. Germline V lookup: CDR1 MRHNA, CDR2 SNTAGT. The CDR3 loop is CASSEVWGSSYEQYF. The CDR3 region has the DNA TGTGCCAGCAGTGAGGTCTGGGGGTCCTCCTACGAGCAGTACTTC.

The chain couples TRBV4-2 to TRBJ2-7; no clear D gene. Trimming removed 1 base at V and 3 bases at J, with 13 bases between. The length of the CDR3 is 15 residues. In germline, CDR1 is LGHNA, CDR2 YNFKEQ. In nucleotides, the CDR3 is TGTGCCAGCAGCCAAGTTAGGAGCGTATACTACGAGCAGTACTTC. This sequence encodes CASSQVRSVYYEQYF.

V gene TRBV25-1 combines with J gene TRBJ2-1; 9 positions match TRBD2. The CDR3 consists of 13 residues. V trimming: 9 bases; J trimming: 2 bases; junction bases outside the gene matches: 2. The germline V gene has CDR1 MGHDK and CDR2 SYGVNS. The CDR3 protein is CASVAGAYNEQFF. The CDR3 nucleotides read TGTGCCAGTGTAGCGGGAGCCTACAATGAGCAGTTCTTC.

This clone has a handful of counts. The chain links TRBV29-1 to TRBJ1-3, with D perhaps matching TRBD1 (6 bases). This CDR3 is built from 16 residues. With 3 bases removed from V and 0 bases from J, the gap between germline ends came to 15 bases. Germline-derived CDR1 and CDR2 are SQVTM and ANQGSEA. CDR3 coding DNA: TGCAGCGTTGAGCTGGACAGTCGGGACTCTGGAAACACCATATATTTT. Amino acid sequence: CSVELDSRDSGNTIYF.

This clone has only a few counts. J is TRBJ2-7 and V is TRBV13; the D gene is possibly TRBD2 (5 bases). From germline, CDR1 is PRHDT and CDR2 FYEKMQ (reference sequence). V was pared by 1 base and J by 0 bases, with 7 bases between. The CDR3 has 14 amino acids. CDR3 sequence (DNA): TGTGCCAGCAGCTTAGAAGGGAGCTCCTACGAGCAGTACTTC. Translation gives CASSLEGSSYEQYF.

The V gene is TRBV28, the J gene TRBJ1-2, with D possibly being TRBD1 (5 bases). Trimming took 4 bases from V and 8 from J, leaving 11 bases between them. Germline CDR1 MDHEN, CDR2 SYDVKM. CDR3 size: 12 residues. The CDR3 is CASSYGGEGYTF. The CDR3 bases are TGTGCCAGCAGTTACGGGGGGGAAGGCTACACCTTC.

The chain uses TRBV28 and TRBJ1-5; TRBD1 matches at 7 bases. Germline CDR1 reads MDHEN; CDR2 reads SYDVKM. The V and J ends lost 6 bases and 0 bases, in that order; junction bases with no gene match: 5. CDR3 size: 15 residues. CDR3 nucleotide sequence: TGTGCCAGCAGACCAACAGGGGTTAGCAATCAGCCCCAGCATTTT. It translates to CASRPTGVSNQPQHF. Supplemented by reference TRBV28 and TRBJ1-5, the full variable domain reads DVKVTQSSRYLVKRTGEKVFLECVQDMDHENMFWYRQDPGLGLRLIYFSYDVKMKEKGDIPEGYSVSREKKERFSLILESASTNQTSMYLCASRPTGVSNQPQHFGDGTRLSIL.

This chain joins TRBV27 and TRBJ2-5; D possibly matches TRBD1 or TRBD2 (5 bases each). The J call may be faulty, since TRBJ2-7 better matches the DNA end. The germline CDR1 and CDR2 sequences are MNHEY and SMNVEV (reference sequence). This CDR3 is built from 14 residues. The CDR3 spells CASQGTGGLYEQYF. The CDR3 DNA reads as TGTGCCAGCCAAGGGACGGGCGGACTCTACGAGCAGTACTTC.

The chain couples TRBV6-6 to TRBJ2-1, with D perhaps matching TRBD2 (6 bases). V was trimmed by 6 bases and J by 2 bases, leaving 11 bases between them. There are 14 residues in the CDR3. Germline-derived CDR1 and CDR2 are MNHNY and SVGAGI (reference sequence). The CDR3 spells CASSVGGTYNEQFF. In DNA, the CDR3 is TGTGCCAGCAGCGTGGGAGGAACCTACAATGAGCAGTTCTTC.

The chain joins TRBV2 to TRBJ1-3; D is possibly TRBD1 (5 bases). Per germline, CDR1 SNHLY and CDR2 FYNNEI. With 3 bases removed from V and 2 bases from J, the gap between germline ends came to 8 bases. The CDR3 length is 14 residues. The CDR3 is CASSDPGPGNTIYF. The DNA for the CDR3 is TGTGCCAGCAGTGACCCAGGGCCTGGAAACACCATATATTTT.